This TCR beta chain is drawn from a study of shared clonotypes between healthy human individuals. Assay runs were performed at deep level. Here immunoSEQ multiplex PCR was the method, and the copy in TCRdb shows in-frame clones only, minus some. The sample lists some 790,000 clones; 55% to 75% were seen once. Trimming removed 2 bases at V and 1 base at J, with 10 bases between. Germline V lookup: CDR1 SGHTA, CDR2 FQGTGA. This CDR3 has 15 amino acids. Sample: memory CD4+ T cells sorted from blood. Documented subset: CD45RA-negative fraction. The chain is built from TRBV7-3 and TRBJ2-3; D is unresolved. The source is a woman in her twenties or thirties in good health. The CDR3 DNA follows: TGTGCCAGCAGCTTAGCGCGGAGCGGCACAGATACGCAGTATTTT. It codes for CASSLARSGTDTQYF.